This T cell receptor (beta chain) appears in the sequencing data of a study of cytomegalovirus exposure and HLA in healthy donors. 13 Jbeta primers and 60 Vbeta primers were used for the PCR. Clones were sequenced by immunoSEQ multiplex PCR, and TCRdb holds only the in-frame ones, with some missing. The sample's table shows approximately 110,000 clones. This CDR3 is 24 amino acids long. Input material: PBMCs. The TCR was taken from a man in his forties in good health and CMV-seronegative. The rearrangement joins TRBV5-2 to TRBJ2-2; the listed D gene, TRBD1, was not tested against the DNA. TRBV5-2 is assigned pseudogene status. The CDR3: CASNTTLPLRVAPRAALHTGELFF. In DNA, the CDR3 is TGTGCCAGCAACACGACACTCCCACTCAGGGTAGCACCCAGGGCGGCTCTGCACACCGGGGAGCTGTTTTTT.